Detailed here is one TCR beta chain. Its matching antigen is unknown. CDR3 length equals 15 residues. V lost 0 bases, J lost 1 base, and 9 bases lay in between. The germline CDR1 and CDR2 sequences are LGHNA and YSLEER. A second roughly 6 to 12 cycle PCR used barcoded and J-beta primers. Every cDNA molecule bore a tag from a template-switch adaptor containing 12 random nucleotides. TCRdb independently ran MiXCR on the 5' RACE reads; one entry per CDR3 protein. The sample yields about 810,000 distinct CDR3 sequences, 30% to 45% seen once. These data come from a study of blood T cells in healthy people across ages. About the research overall: About one barcoded TCR beta cDNA was captured per two T cells.

Study-level results: Measured against age, TCR beta diversity per million T cells decreased in a roughly linear manner. Estimates of diversity drawn from one million T cells were considered underestimates.

This TCR was recovered from a young man in good health. The chain is built from TRBV4-3 and TRBJ1-1, with D uncertain. The sample taken for sequencing was blood. CDR3 nucleotide sequence: TGCGCCAGCAGCCAAGATCAAAACGGGAACACTGAAGCTTTCTTT. This sequence encodes CASSQDQNGNTEAFF.